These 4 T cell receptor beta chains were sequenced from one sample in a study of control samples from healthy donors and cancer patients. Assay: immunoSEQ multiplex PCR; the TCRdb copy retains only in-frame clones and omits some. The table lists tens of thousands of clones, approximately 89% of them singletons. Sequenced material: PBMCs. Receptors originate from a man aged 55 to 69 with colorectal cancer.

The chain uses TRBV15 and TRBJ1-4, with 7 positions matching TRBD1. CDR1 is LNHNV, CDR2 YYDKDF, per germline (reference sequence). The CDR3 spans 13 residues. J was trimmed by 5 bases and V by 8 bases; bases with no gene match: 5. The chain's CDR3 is CATGDSQNEKLFF. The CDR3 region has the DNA TGTGCCACCGGGGACAGCCAGAATGAAAAACTGTTTTTT.

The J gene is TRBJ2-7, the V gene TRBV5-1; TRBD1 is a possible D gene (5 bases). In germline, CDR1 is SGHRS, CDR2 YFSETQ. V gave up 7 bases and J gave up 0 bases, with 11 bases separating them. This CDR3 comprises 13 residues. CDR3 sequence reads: CASGQGRSYEQYF. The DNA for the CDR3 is TGCGCCAGCGGGCAGGGCCGCTCCTACGAGCAGTACTTC.

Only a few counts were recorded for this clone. The CDR3 reads CASSGLTHGSPLHF. In nucleotides, the CDR3 is TGTGCCAGCAGCGGGCTCACGCACGGTTCACCCCTCCACTTT. The rearrangement links TRBV9 to TRBJ1-6; D gene uncertain. Between the trimmed V and J ends, which lost 3 bases and 9 bases, there was a span of 13 bases. The CDR3 contains 14 residues. Germline CDR1 and CDR2: SGDLS and YYNGEE.

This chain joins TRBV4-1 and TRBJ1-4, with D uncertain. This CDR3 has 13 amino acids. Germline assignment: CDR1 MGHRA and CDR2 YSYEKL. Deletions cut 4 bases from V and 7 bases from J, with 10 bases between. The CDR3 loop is CASSRPRGEKLFF. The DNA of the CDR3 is TGCGCCAGCAGCCGTCCGAGAGGTGAAAAACTGTTTTTT.